The 25 T cell receptor beta chains reported below all come from one sample, sequenced in a study of CD8+CD57+ T cells in acquired aplastic anemia. Patients included in sequencing had previously demonstrated CD8+CD57+ cell expansion by flow cytometry. Profiles of TCR beta VDJ and CDR3 were generated from a genomic DNA template. MiXCR, applied by TCRdb to the reads, yields one record per CDR3 protein. The data contain about 16,000 distinct CDR3 sequences, 30% to 45% of them seen just once; the ten biggest clones take up 80% to 90%. Their antigens are not known. Findings of the study overall: Lower repertoire diversity than in total CD4+ and CD8+ pools was seen for CD8+CD57+ cells in patients.

The sequenced sample consisted of CD8+CD57+ T cells sorted from PBMCs. This sample's subset: bead-enriched CD8+CD57+ effector memory T cells from SAA patients. Source of these receptors: a human donor with aplastic anemia.

In nucleotides, the CDR3 is TGCGCCAGCAGCCTAAGTGGTGGATATAACACTGAAGCTTTCTTT. This translates into CASSLSGGYNTEAFF. The rearrangement joins TRBV4-1 to TRBJ1-1; D remains unclear. The CDR3 has 15 amino acids. Trimming removed 4 bases from V and 2 bases from J, with 14 bases in between. Germline CDR1 and CDR2: MGHRA and YSYEKL.

This clonotype appeared a few times. V gene TRBV20-1 combines with J gene TRBJ2-7; a possible D gene is TRBD1 (6 bases). The V end was cut by 6 bases, the J end by 0 bases, with 12 bases between. The V gene's germline CDR1 is DFQATT and CDR2 SNEGSKA (reference sequence). This CDR3 is 13 amino acids long. CDR3 amino acids: CSATDRSSYEQYF. The CDR3 DNA follows: TGCAGTGCAACAGACAGGAGCTCCTACGAGCAGTACTTC.

This clonotype occurred a few times. This chain connects TRBV5-4 to TRBJ2-7; 9 nucleotides align to TRBD1. The V gene end was trimmed by 2 bases and the J gene end by 3 bases; junction bases not matched to a gene: 6. Per the germline V gene, CDR1 is SGHNT and CDR2 is YYREEE (reference sequence). CDR3 length equals 15 residues. DNA for the CDR3: TGTGCCAGCAGCTTCGGACAGGGGAGTAGCTACGAGCAGTACTTC. It yields the protein CASSFGQGSSYEQYF.

This clonotype appeared many times. This chain uses TRBV6-5 with TRBJ2-3, with D possibly TRBD2 on 6 matching bases. The CDR3 has 15 amino acids. V was clipped by 0 bases and J by 4 bases, with 11 bases between them. CDR1 is MNHEY, CDR2 SVGAGI, per germline. CDR3 loop: CASSYSRGTSDTQYF. The CDR3 coding sequence is TGTGCCAGCAGTTACTCACGGGGGACTTCAGATACGCAGTATTTT.

This clonotype was picked up a small number of times. This sequence joins TRBV20-1 and TRBJ2-3; possible D gene TRBD2, 5 bases. V lost 2 bases, J lost 2 bases, and 17 bases lay in between. From germline, CDR1 is DFQATT and CDR2 SNEGSKA (reference sequence). The CDR3 has 16 amino acids. CDR3: CSARKVAEGFTDTQYF. Here the CDR3 DNA reads TGCAGTGCTAGAAAGGTCGCAGAGGGTTTCACAGATACGCAGTATTTT.

V usage is TRBV2 and J usage is TRBJ2-1, with 10 bases that match TRBD2. Germline CDR1 SNHLY, CDR2 FYNNEI. The ends lost 6 bases at V and 4 bases at J; junction bases unmatched: 6. The CDR3 sequence is 15 residues long. The CDR3 DNA is TGTGCCAGCAGCTCTATAGCGGGGGGTTACAATGAGCAGTTCTTC. Amino acid sequence: CASSSIAGGYNEQFF.

As for this clonotype: Mismatch with germline at one junction end may stem from a read error. This chain connects TRBV11-2 to TRBJ1-6; 7 bases align to TRBD1. Germline values: CDR1 SGHAT, CDR2 FQNNGV. This CDR3 is 16 amino acids long. The CDR3 sequence is CACSRRGSSYNSPLHF. The CDR3 DNA reads TGTGCCTGCAGCCGCAGGGGGAGCTCCTATAATTCACCCCTCCACTTT.

This clonotype was found many times. The V and J genes are TRBV27 and TRBJ2-3; 7 bases are shared with TRBD2. CDR1 and CDR2 (germline): MNHEY, SMNVEV (reference sequence). Trimming at V came to 3 bases and at J to 5 bases, leaving 2 bases not matched to a gene. The CDR3 consists of 13 residues. The CDR3 protein is CASSFGGGDTQYF. Here the CDR3 DNA reads TGTGCCAGCAGTTTTGGGGGGGGAGATACGCAGTATTTT.

The chain uses TRBV20-1 and TRBJ2-5, with 9 bases identical to TRBD1. Trimming at V came to 6 bases and at J to 7 bases, leaving 12 bases not matched to a gene. This CDR3 is 14 amino acids long. Germline assignment: CDR1 DFQATT and CDR2 SNEGSKA (reference sequence). CDR3 sequence reads: CSATGTGLFGTQYF. CDR3 DNA: TGCAGTGCCACCGGGACAGGGTTATTCGGGACCCAGTACTTC.

V and J are TRBV7-9 and TRBJ1-1, with a weak D call TRBD1 (5 bases). This CDR3 spans 15 amino acids. Germline CDR1 SEHNR, CDR2 FQNEAQ (reference sequence). V lost 5 bases, J lost 6 bases, and 19 bases lay in between. The CDR3 is CASSPSWGANAEAFF. DNA for the CDR3: TGTGCCAGCAGCCCCTCCTGGGGCGCCAACGCTGAAGCTTTCTTT.

This clonotype was observed many times. The V call is TRBV5-1, the J call TRBJ2-5, with D perhaps TRBD1 (5 bases). V gave up 6 bases and J gave up 1 base, with 16 bases separating them. From germline, CDR1 is SGHRS and CDR2 YFSETQ. CDR3 size: 15 residues. CDR3 in amino acids: CASTVQGVGQETQYF. CDR3 bases: TGCGCCAGCACGGTGCAGGGTGTTGGCCAAGAGACCCAGTACTTC.

With regard to this clonotype: The junction differs from germline at one of its ends, possibly a read error. This chain joins TRBV3-1 and TRBJ2-5; no firm D call. CDR1 and CDR2 from the germline V gene are LGHDT and YNNKEL (reference sequence). The length of the CDR3 is 10 residues. CDR3 amino acids: CASSQVTQYF. The CDR3 DNA reads as TGTGCCAGCAGCCAAGTGACCCAGTACTTC.

The chain couples TRBV6-1 to TRBJ1-3; D might be TRBD1 (5 bases). Per germline, CDR1 MNHNS and CDR2 SASEGT. The CDR3 has 14 amino acids. The V end lost 10 bases, the J end lost 0 bases, and 13 bases lay between the germline ends. CDR3 region: CATKGLSSGNTIYF. Written as DNA, the CDR3 is TGTGCCACGAAGGGACTCAGCTCTGGAAACACCATATATTTT.

Only a few counts were recorded for this clonotype. The chain combines TRBV12-3 or TRBV12-4 with TRBJ2-1, with unresolved D. With 7 bases removed from V and 7 bases from J, the gap between germline ends came to 2 bases. The CDR3 loop spans 9 amino acids. CDR3 bases: TGTGCCAGCACTAATGAGCAGTTCTTC. Protein sequence: CASTNEQFF.

This clonotype was seen a handful of times. This chain connects TRBV5-1 to TRBJ2-7; D not resolved. The CDR3 contains 15 residues. V gave up 4 bases and J gave up 1 base, with 15 bases separating them. Germline V gene sequence: CDR1 SGHRS, CDR2 YFSETQ. This chain's CDR3 is CASSPGHLGSYEQYF. The CDR3 nucleotides read TGCGCCAGCAGCCCTGGGCACTTGGGGTCCTACGAGCAGTACTTC.

This clonotype was found many times. The V and J genes are TRBV6-1 and TRBJ2-1, with D perhaps matching TRBD1 or TRBD2 (5 bases each). This CDR3 region has 14 residues. Trimming pared 3 bases from V and 4 bases from J, leaving 10 bases between. Looked up from germline, CDR1 is MNHNS and CDR2 is SASEGT. CDR3 protein: CASSDQGEYNEQFF. Written as DNA, the CDR3 is TGTGCCAGCAGTGATCAGGGAGAATACAATGAGCAGTTCTTC.

This clonotype showed up just a few times. This could be a read error, since a much larger clone is one nucleotide away. The genes are TRBV15 and TRBJ2-1; TRBD1 or TRBD2 may be the D gene (5 bases each). V gave up 3 bases and J gave up 6 bases, with 15 bases separating them. CDR1 is LNHNV, CDR2 YYDKDF, per germline (reference sequence). CDR3 length: 15 amino acids. The CDR3 here is CATSSSRSGPNEQFF. The CDR3 DNA is TGTGCCACCAGCAGCTCCAGGTCGGGACCCAATGAGCAGTTCTTC. Combining the CDR3 with reference TRBV15 and TRBJ2-1 gives the whole variable domain DAMVIQNPRYQVTQFGKPVTLSCSQTLNHNVMYWYQQKSSQAPKLLFHYYDKDFNNEADTPDNFQSRRPNTSFCFLDIRSPGLGDTAMYLCATSSSRSGPNEQFFGPGTRLTVL.

This clonotype was seen a few times. The rearrangement joins TRBV19 to TRBJ1-2; D unclear. Trimming cost V 2 bases and J 0 bases, with 4 bases left between them. Germline V gene lookup returns CDR1 LNHDA and CDR2 SQIVND (reference sequence). This CDR3 contains 13 residues. The DNA for the CDR3 is TGTGCCAGTAGTATAAGTACTAACTATGGCTACACCTTC. It specifies CASSISTNYGYTF.

The chain carries TRBV6-1 and TRBJ2-7, with 9 bases identical to TRBD2. This CDR3 is 16 amino acids long. The germline V gene encodes CDR1 MNHNS and CDR2 SASEGT. The trim removed 0 bases at V and 2 bases at J, leaving 5 bases unmatched. The CDR3: CASSEAEASGAYEQYF. As DNA, the CDR3 is TGTGCCAGCAGTGAAGCGGAGGCTAGCGGGGCCTACGAGCAGTACTTC.

This clonotype was recorded only once. The chain has TRBV13 and TRBJ1-1; D is perhaps TRBD1 (6 bases). The germline CDR1 and CDR2 sequences are PRHDT and FYEKMQ (reference sequence). Between the trimmed V and J ends, which lost 5 bases and 1 base, there was a span of 17 bases. There are 16 residues in the CDR3. CDR3 loop: CASSLVGGRGNTEAFF. DNA of the CDR3: TGTGCCAGCAGCCTAGTCGGGGGCAGGGGGAACACTGAAGCTTTCTTT.

On this clonotype itself: This may stem from a read error, because a much larger clone lies one nucleotide away. The genes are TRBV10-3 and TRBJ1-6; perhaps TRBD1 as D (5 bases). Germline-derived CDR1 and CDR2 are ENHRY and SYGVKD. V was trimmed by 6 bases and J by 5 bases, leaving 8 bases between them. This CDR3 region has 13 residues. The CDR3 DNA follows: TGTGCCATCAGGGGGCCTAATAATTCACCCCTCCACTTT. Translating it yields CAIRGPNNSPLHF.

This clonotype was detected many times. The chain combines TRBV7-6 with TRBJ1-4; D may be TRBD1 (6 bases). Germline-derived CDR1 and CDR2 are SGHVS and FNYEAQ. Trimming shortened V by 2 bases and J by 7 bases, and 14 bases separated the two germline ends. CDR3 length equals 15 residues. The CDR3 here is CASSLSGAGVEKLFF. DNA for the CDR3: TGTGCCAGCAGCTTATCGGGGGCAGGTGTTGAAAAACTGTTTTTT.

The V call is TRBV20-1, the J call TRBJ2-1, with TRBD1 matching 7 bases. The CDR3 totals 15 residues. The V gene's germline CDR1 is DFQATT and CDR2 SNEGSKA (reference sequence). The ends lost 2 bases at V and 4 bases at J; junction bases unmatched: 8. The CDR3 sequence is CSARSRTGRYNEQFF. For the CDR3, the DNA is TGCAGTGCTAGATCACGGACAGGCAGATACAATGAGCAGTTCTTC.

The chain employs TRBV15 and TRBJ2-7, with D perhaps TRBD2 (5 bases). In germline, CDR1 is LNHNV, CDR2 YYDKDF (reference sequence). The length of the CDR3 is 17 residues. Trimming removed 3 bases from V and 0 bases from J, with 18 bases in between. The CDR3, as DNA: TGTGCCACCAGCAGCCCCTCCCGCGGGTGGGGCTCCTACGAGCAGTACTTC. The encoded protein is CATSSPSRGWGSYEQYF. The variable domain in full, completed from reference TRBV15 and TRBJ2-7, reads DAMVIQNPRYQVTQFGKPVTLSCSQTLNHNVMYWYQQKSSQAPKLLFHYYDKDFNNEADTPDNFQSRRPNTSFCFLDIRSPGLGDTAMYLCATSSPSRGWGSYEQYFGPGTRLTVT.

This clonotype was recorded at least ten times. The rearrangement joins TRBV9 to TRBJ2-7, with 12 nucleotides matching TRBD1. CDR1 and CDR2 (germline): SGDLS, YYNGEE. V shed 3 bases and J 3 bases; nucleotides not matched to a gene: 4. CDR3 length: 15 amino acids. The CDR3 spells CASSGWDRGHYEQYF. CDR3 in DNA: TGTGCCAGCAGCGGCTGGGACAGGGGGCACTACGAGCAGTACTTC.